The 6 T cell receptor beta chains reported below all come from one sample, sequenced in a study of cytomegalovirus exposure and HLA in healthy donors. The primer mix had 60 Vbeta and 13 Jbeta primers. Here immunoSEQ multiplex PCR was the method, and the copy in TCRdb shows in-frame clones only, minus some. Among 200,000 or so clones, about 81% were seen once, and the ten largest hold approximately 0.8%. Sequencing used PBMCs. The receptors were sampled from a woman aged 18-30 years in good health and CMV-seronegative.

This clone was observed once. The chain carries TRBV27 and TRBJ1-1; weak D call: TRBD1 (5 bases). This CDR3 is built from 14 residues. V was trimmed by 3 bases and J by 1 base, leaving 9 bases between them. The germline V gene encodes CDR1 MNHEY and CDR2 SMNVEV (reference sequence). CDR3 sequence (DNA): TGTGCCAGCAGTTTCAACGGACAGAACACTGAAGCTTTCTTT. Protein: CASSFNGQNTEAFF.

The V and J genes are TRBV6-1 and TRBJ2-5; TRBD1 matches at 9 bases. The CDR3 runs to 14 residues. Germline V gene sequence: CDR1 MNHNS, CDR2 SASEGT. J was trimmed by 4 bases and V by 2 bases; bases with no gene match: 2. DNA of the CDR3: TGTGCCAGCAGTGAATACAGGGGGCTAGAGACCCAGTACTTC. Residues: CASSEYRGLETQYF.

The genes are TRBV2 and TRBJ2-2; TRBD2 aligns across 9 bases. The CDR3 totals 14 residues. V shed 8 bases and J 7 bases; nucleotides not matched to a gene: 8. CDR1 and CDR2 from the germline V gene are SNHLY and FYNNEI. The CDR3 region is CASGTGLAIGELFF. CDR3 bases: TGTGCCAGCGGGACGGGACTAGCCATCGGGGAGCTGTTTTTT. The full variable domain, with the rest looked up from reference TRBV2 and TRBJ2-2, is EPEVTQTPSHQVTQMGQEVILRCVPISNHLYFYWYRQILGQKVEFLVSFYNNEISEKSEIFDDQFSVERPDGSNFTLKIRSTKLEDSAMYFCASGTGLAIGELFFGEGSRLTVL.

This clone has just one count. The J gene is TRBJ2-7, the V gene TRBV6-5, with 7 nucleotides matching TRBD1. With V trimmed by 6 bases and J by 4 bases, 6 bases remained unmatched. There are 13 residues in the CDR3. The germline V gene encodes CDR1 MNHEY and CDR2 SVGAGI. This CDR3 reads CASSRDSLYEQYF. For the CDR3, the DNA is TGTGCCAGCAGCCGGGACAGCTTATACGAGCAGTACTTC.

This rearrangement joins TRBV5-1 to TRBJ1-5; possibly TRBD1 for D (6 bases). The CDR3 covers 14 residues. CDR1 and CDR2 (germline): SGHRS, YFSETQ. V was trimmed by 4 bases and J by 5 bases, leaving 13 bases between them. CDR3 residues: CASSHGTPDQPQHF. The CDR3, as DNA: TGCGCCAGCAGCCACGGGACACCCGATCAGCCCCAGCATTTT.

The rearrangement joins TRBV7-2 to TRBJ2-7; the D is unclear. The V end lost 1 base, the J end lost 5 bases, and 15 bases lay between the germline ends. The CDR3 extends over 15 amino acids. CDR1 is SGHTA, CDR2 FQGNSA, per germline. CDR3: CASSLVGSTPDEQYF. The CDR3 DNA follows: TGTGCCAGCAGCTTAGTTGGCAGTACCCCCGACGAGCAGTACTTC.